The clone carrying this T cell receptor (beta chain) counts as medium-sized. The antigen is undetermined. This entry comes from a study of liver allograft versus peripheral blood T cells. On the study more broadly: Repertoires from peripheral blood of liver transplant recipients were compared with those inside their transplanted livers. Study conclusions and caveats: Reports indicated that T cell receptor repertoires inside liver allografts differed from those in peripheral blood.

TCRdb used MiXCR to reprocess the reads, holding one entry per CDR3 protein. The top ten hold about 20% of the sample, which has approximately 1,200 distinct CDR3 sequences, 15% to 20% seen once. The V end was cut by 5 bases, the J end by 3 bases, with 16 bases between. Germline CDR1 reads SEHNR; CDR2 reads FQNEAQ (reference sequence). This CDR3 contains 15 residues. The V gene is TRBV7-9, the J gene TRBJ1-1, with TRBD1 as a possible D gene (5 bases). This receptor was obtained from a human patient who had a liver transplant. Part of the T cells may come from the graft donor. The CDR3 is CASSPETDAYTEAFF. The CDR3 DNA follows: TGTGCCAGCAGCCCTGAGACAGACGCTTACACTGAAGCTTTCTTT.